This TCR beta chain came from a study of T cells in women clearing cervical HPV infection. As regards this clone: The CDR3 extends 3 residues past the end of the read, so its final part is completed from the germline J gene.

Sequenced by immunoSEQ multiplex PCR; TCRdb stores in-frame clones only, minus some. Its table records fewer than 40,000 clones. The CDR3 is 13 amino acids. CDR1 and CDR2 (germline): SGHTA, FQGNSA. Trimming cost V 6 bases and J 7 bases, with 15 bases left between them. Sequencing was carried out using blood buffy coat. J is TRBJ1-2 and V is TRBV7-2; tentatively, D is TRBD1 (5 bases). This TCR derives from a woman between 18 and 70 years old with a cervical HPV16 infection that either progressed to CIN3+ or cleared (not recorded which). The sequenced part of the CDR3 DNA is TGTGCCAGCAGTGGGGCAGGGTTGGGTGGC. Its translation is CASSGAGLGG. The whole CDR3 sequence is CASSGAGLGGYTF.